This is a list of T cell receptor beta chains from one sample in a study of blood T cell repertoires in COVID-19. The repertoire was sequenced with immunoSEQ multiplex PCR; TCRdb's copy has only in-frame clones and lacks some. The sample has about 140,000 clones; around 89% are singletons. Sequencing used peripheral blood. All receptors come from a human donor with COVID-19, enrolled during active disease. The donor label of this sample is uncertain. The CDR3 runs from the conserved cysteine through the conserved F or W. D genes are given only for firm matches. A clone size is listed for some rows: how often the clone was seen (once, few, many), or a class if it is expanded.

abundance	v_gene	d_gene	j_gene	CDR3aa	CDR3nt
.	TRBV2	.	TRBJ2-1	CASTLGRNNEQFF	TGTGCCAGCACCCTTGGGAGGAACAATGAGCAGTTCTTC
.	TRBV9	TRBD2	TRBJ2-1	CASSSRQRGIYNEQFF	TGTGCCAGCAGCTCCCGTCAGCGGGGGATTTACAATGAGCAGTTCTTC
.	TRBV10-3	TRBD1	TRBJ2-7	CAIRSGQGNEQYF	TGTGCCATCAGGTCGGGACAGGGGAACGAGCAGTACTTC
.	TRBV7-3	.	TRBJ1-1	CASSPKGGGLNTEAFF	TGTGCCAGCAGCCCCAAGGGAGGGGGACTGAACACTGAAGCTTTCTTT
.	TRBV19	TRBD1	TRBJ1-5	CASSRGQGRFQPQHF	TGTGCCAGTAGTCGCGGACAGGGTCGGTTTCAGCCCCAGCATTTT
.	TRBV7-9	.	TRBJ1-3	CASSQQGGGNTIYF	TGTGCCAGCAGCCAACAGGGTGGCGGAAACACCATATATTTT
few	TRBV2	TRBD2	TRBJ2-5	CASSTGLAGQETQYF	TGTGCCAGCAGTACAGGACTAGCGGGCCAAGAGACCCAGTACTTC
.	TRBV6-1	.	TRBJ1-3	CASSDPQDTIYF	TGTGCCAGCAGTGACCCGCAGGATACCATATATTTT
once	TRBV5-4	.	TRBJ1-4	CASSSQLGATNEKLFF	TGTGCCAGCAGCTCTCAGTTGGGGGCGACTAATGAAAAACTGTTTTTT
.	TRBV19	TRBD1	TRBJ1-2	CASSIVAGGEDGYTF	TGTGCCAGTAGTATCGTGGCAGGGGGTGAAGATGGCTACACCTTC
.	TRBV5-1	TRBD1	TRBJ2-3	CASSLTGGYSTDTQYF	TGCGCCAGCAGCTTGACAGGGGGGTATAGCACAGATACGCAGTATTTT
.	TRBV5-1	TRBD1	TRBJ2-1	CASSLARAGGLGNEQFF	TGCGCCAGCAGCTTGGCCAGGGCAGGGGGCTTGGGGAATGAGCAGTTCTTC
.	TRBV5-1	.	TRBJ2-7	CASSSGMVTYEQYF	TGCGCCAGCAGCTCAGGGATGGTGACCTACGAGCAGTACTTC
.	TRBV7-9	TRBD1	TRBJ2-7	CASSLGQVYEQYF	TGTGCCAGCAGCCTCGGACAGGTCTACGAGCAGTACTTC
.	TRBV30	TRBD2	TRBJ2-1	CAWSSGTSGKDNEQFF	TGTGCCTGGAGTTCAGGGACTAGCGGAAAAGACAATGAGCAGTTCTTC
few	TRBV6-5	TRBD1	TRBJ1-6	CASSRTGGAESPLHF	TGTGCCAGCAGTCGGACAGGGGGCGCGGAATCACCCCTCCACTTT
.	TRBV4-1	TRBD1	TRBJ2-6	CASSELQGVSFSGANVLTF	TGCGCCAGCAGCGAATTACAGGGGGTCTCTTTCTCTGGGGCCAACGTCCTGACTTTC
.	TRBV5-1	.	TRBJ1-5	CASSHRERDNQPQHF	TGCGCCAGCAGCCACAGGGAGAGAGACAATCAGCCCCAGCATTTT
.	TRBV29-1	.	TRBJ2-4	CSVAIPLAKNIQYF	TGCAGCGTTGCTATTCCATTAGCCAAAAACATTCAGTACTTC
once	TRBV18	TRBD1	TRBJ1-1	CASSPGTDTEAFF	TGTGCCAGCTCACCGGGGACAGACACTGAAGCTTTCTTT
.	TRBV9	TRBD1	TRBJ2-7	CASSVTGGLSYEQYF	TGTGCCAGCAGCGTGACAGGGGGCCTCTCCTACGAGCAGTACTTC
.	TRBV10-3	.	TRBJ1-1	CAISEQGGTEAFF	TGTGCCATCAGTGAGCAGGGTGGTACTGAAGCTTTCTTT
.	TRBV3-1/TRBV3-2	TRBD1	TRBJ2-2	CASSQDRAPTGELFF	TGTGCCAGCAGCCAGGACAGGGCACCCACCGGGGAGCTGTTTTTT
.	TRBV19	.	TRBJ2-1	CASSIYPQGEQFF	TGTGCCAGTAGTATTTACCCACAGGGTGAGCAGTTCTTC
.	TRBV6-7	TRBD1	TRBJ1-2	CDKTGAFQFFGYTF	TGTGATAAGACAGGGGCCTTCCAATTTTTTGGCTACACCTTC
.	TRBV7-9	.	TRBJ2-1	CASSLGLAWGDEQFF	TGTGCCAGCAGCTTAGGTTTGGCTTGGGGAGATGAGCAGTTCTTC
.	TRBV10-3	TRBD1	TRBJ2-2	CAISRGQGWVGELFF	TGTGCCATCAGCCGTGGACAGGGGTGGGTAGGGGAGCTGTTTTTT
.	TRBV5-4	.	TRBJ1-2	CASSPAEDYGYTF	TGTGCCAGCAGCCCGGCGGAGGACTATGGCTACACCTTC
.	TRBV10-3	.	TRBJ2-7	CAISEEQGSFEQYF	TGTGCCATCAGTGAAGAACAGGGTTCATTCGAGCAGTACTTC